Below, one T cell receptor (beta chain) is given with its context. Its target is unknown. CDR1 SEHNR and CDR2 FQNEAQ come from the germline V gene (reference sequence). The CDR3 contains 16 residues. V was shortened by 3 bases and J by 0 bases, with 12 bases between the two germline ends. The study drew all its donors from Caucasian adults living in Nashville, Tennessee. Some 31,000 T cell genomes (roughly 300 ng DNA) went into each PBMC replicate. Using immunoSEQ multiplex PCR, the repertoire was profiled, and TCRdb retains in-frame clones only, with some absent. In the table there are about 600,000 clones, 70% to 80% of which are singletons. The data originate from a study of shared clonotypes between healthy human individuals. Study conclusions and caveats: Clonotype sharing among the donors was expected to vary with sequencing depth.

The sequenced sample consisted of PBMCs. This receptor was taken from a woman aged 40 to 55 in good health. Some clones in this sample may be carry-over from other donors' samples. This chain uses TRBV7-9 with TRBJ1-3; a weak D match, TRBD1 (6 bases). The CDR3 sequence is CASSFNRDLSGNTIYF. CDR3 bases: TGTGCCAGCAGCTTTAACAGGGATCTCTCTGGAAACACCATATATTTT.